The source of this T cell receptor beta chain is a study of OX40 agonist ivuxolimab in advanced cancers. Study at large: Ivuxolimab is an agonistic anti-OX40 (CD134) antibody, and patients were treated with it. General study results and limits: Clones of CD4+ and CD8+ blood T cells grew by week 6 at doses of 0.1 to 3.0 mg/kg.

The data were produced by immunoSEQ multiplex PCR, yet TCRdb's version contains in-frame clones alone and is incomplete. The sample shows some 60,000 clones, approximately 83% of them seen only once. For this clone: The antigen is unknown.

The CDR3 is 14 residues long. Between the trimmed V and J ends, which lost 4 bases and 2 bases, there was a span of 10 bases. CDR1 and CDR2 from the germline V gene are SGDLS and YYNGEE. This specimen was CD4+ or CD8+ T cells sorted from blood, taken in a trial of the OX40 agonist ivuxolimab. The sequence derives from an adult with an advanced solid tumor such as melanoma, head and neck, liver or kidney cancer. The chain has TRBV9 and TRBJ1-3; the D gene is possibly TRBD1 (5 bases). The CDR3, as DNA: TGTGCCAGCAGCCCAGCACAGGCTGGAAACACCATATATTTT. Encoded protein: CASSPAQAGNTIYF.